These 24 T cell receptor beta chains were all obtained from the same sample, sequenced in a study of blood T cell repertoires in COVID-19. Method: immunoSEQ multiplex PCR; TCRdb's copy keeps in-frame clones and lacks some. Among 150,000 to 200,000 clones listed, around four fifths were seen once. Material for sequencing was peripheral blood. The receptor source for this set is a man aged 65 to 79 with active or convalescent COVID-19.

The chain is built from TRBV6-5 and TRBJ2-1; tentative D call: TRBD2 (5 bases). From germline, CDR1 is MNHEY and CDR2 SVGAGI. The CDR3 has 15 residues. V lost 6 bases to trimming and J lost 4 bases, with 16 bases between them. The CDR3 DNA reads as TGTGCCAGCAGAACCCGGACTTCCTATTACAATGAGCAGTTCTTC. Its protein is CASRTRTSYYNEQFF.

This chain uses TRBV7-9 with TRBJ2-5, with D possibly TRBD1 on 6 matching bases. Germline V CDR1 and CDR2: SEHNR, FQNEAQ (reference sequence). This CDR3 spans 15 amino acids. V dropped 4 bases and J dropped 5 bases, with 17 bases sitting between them. This chain's CDR3 is CASSSGTSRGETQYF. CDR3 coding DNA: TGTGCCAGCAGCTCCGGGACATCCCGTGGGGAGACCCAGTACTTC. Full variable domain (rest looked up from reference TRBV7-9 and TRBJ2-5): DTGVSQNPRHKITKRGQNVTFRCDPISEHNRLYWYRQTLGQGPEFLTYFQNEAQLEKSRLLSDRFSAERPKGSFSTLEIQRTEQGDSAMYLCASSSGTSRGETQYFGPGTRLLVL.

The chain joins TRBV5-1 to TRBJ1-6, with TRBD1 matching over 10 bases. This CDR3 contains 15 residues. The trim removed 4 bases at V and 10 bases at J, leaving 8 bases unmatched. CDR1 and CDR2 (germline): SGHRS, YFSETQ. The CDR3 protein is CASSTRDRGGSPLHF. For the CDR3, the DNA is TGCGCCAGCAGCACCCGGGACAGGGGTGGATCACCCCTCCACTTT.

The chain combines TRBV7-6 with TRBJ2-2; TRBD2 is a possible D gene (6 bases). The CDR3 runs to 16 residues. Germline V lookup: CDR1 SGHVS, CDR2 FNYEAQ. The V end was cut by 5 bases, the J end by 7 bases, with 20 bases between. CDR3 nucleotide sequence: TGTGCCAGCAGCGCGCCCGCCGCGGGGCATGGCGGGGAGCTGTTTTTT. Translation: CASSAPAAGHGGELFF.

This clone was seen a few times. The J gene is TRBJ1-1, the V gene TRBV9; D is uncertain. Per germline, CDR1 SGDLS and CDR2 YYNGEE. The CDR3 has 13 residues. V dropped 4 bases and J dropped 10 bases, with 17 bases sitting between them. The CDR3, as DNA: TGTGCCAGCAGCCCACGAGGGAGTCTAGGAGCTTTCTTT. Encoded protein: CASSPRGSLGAFF.

The V and J genes are TRBV5-1 and TRBJ1-4, with D tentatively TRBD1 (6 bases). Germline CDR1 and CDR2: SGHRS and YFSETQ. Trimming cost V 1 base and J 4 bases, with 8 bases left between them. The CDR3 covers 14 residues. CDR3 DNA sequence: TGCGCCAGCAGCTTGAAACAGGGTAATGAAAAACTGTTTTTT. The encoded protein is CASSLKQGNEKLFF.

The chain couples TRBV5-6 to TRBJ1-3; the match to TRBD1 covers 8 bases. CDR3 length: 15 amino acids. The V segment lost 2 bases and the J segment 2 bases; nucleotides outside the gene matches: 3. Per germline, CDR1 SGHDT and CDR2 YYEEEE. For the CDR3, the DNA is TGTGCCAGCAGCTTCTGGACAGGGCCTGGAAACACCATATATTTT. Protein: CASSFWTGPGNTIYF.

The CDR3 reads CASSFWTGDEQYF. The CDR3 DNA reads as TGTGCCAGCAGTTTCTGGACAGGGGACGAGCAGTACTTC. J is TRBJ2-7 and V is TRBV6-5, with TRBD1 identical over 9 bases. CDR1 MNHEY and CDR2 SVGAGI come from the germline V gene. The CDR3 is 13 residues long. With 4 bases clipped from V and 5 bases from J, the junction kept 3 bases outside the gene matches.

This clone was counted between two and nine times. This chain links TRBV4-2 with TRBJ2-3, with 7 bases matching TRBD2. CDR1 and CDR2 (germline): LGHNA, YNFKEQ. CDR3 length: 15 amino acids. V was pared by 0 bases and J by 3 bases, with 3 bases of the junction left unmatched. The DNA for the CDR3 is TGTGCCAGCAGCCAAGAGGTACTAGCGACAGATACGCAGTATTTT. Protein sequence: CASSQEVLATDTQYF.

This chain links TRBV2 with TRBJ1-1; 10 bases match TRBD1. Germline lookup yields CDR1 SNHLY and CDR2 FYNNEI. V lost 8 bases, J lost 11 bases, and 11 bases stayed unmatched. The CDR3 runs 13 residues. In DNA, the CDR3 is TGTGCCAGCGCCACCGGGACAGGGGTTTTGGCTTTCTTT. Translation gives CASATGTGVLAFF.

V usage is TRBV5-8 and J usage is TRBJ2-3, with 11 bases fitting TRBD2. Losses at the gene ends were 3 bases for V and 0 bases for J; bases not matched to a gene: 6. This CDR3 is 17 amino acids long. The germline V gene has CDR1 SGHTS and CDR2 YDEGEE. In DNA, the CDR3 is TGTGCCAGCAGCTCGGGACTAGCGGTTTCTAGCACAGATACGCAGTATTTT. Translating it yields CASSSGLAVSSTDTQYF. Based on the CDR3 plus reference TRBV5-8 and TRBJ2-3, the full variable domain is EAGVTQSPTHLIKTRGQQATLRCSPISGHTSVYWYQQALGLGLQFLLWYDEGEERNRGNFPPRFSGRQFPNYSSELNVNALELEDSALYLCASSSGLAVSSTDTQYFGPGTRLTVL.

This clone has a single count. The chain links TRBV7-6 to TRBJ2-1; TRBD1 aligns across 10 bases. CDR3 length: 17 residues. CDR1 SGHVS and CDR2 FNYEAQ come from the germline V gene. The V segment lost 3 bases and the J segment 4 bases; nucleotides outside the gene matches: 9. Here the CDR3 reads CASSFSPGTGAYNEQFF. In DNA form, the CDR3 reads TGTGCCAGCAGCTTCTCTCCCGGGACAGGGGCTTACAATGAGCAGTTCTTC. Full variable domain (remainder filled in from reference TRBV7-6 and TRBJ2-1): GAGVSQSPRYKVTKRGQDVALRCDPISGHVSLYWYRQALGQGPEFLTYFNYEAQQDKSGLPNDRFSAERPEGSISTLTIQRTEQRDSAMYRCASSFSPGTGAYNEQFFGPGTRLTVL.

This clone was seen only a few times. The V gene is TRBV11-2, the J gene TRBJ1-2, with TRBD1 matching 9 bases. There are 17 residues in the CDR3. The trim removed 5 bases at V and 0 bases at J, leaving 10 bases unmatched. Germline V gene sequence: CDR1 SGHAT, CDR2 FQNNGV. Here the CDR3 reads CASSITTGGRSNYGYTF. CDR3 bases: TGTGCCAGCAGCATAACAACAGGGGGCAGGTCTAACTATGGCTACACCTTC.

The genes are TRBV2 and TRBJ2-2; tentatively, D is TRBD2 (6 bases). With 1 base removed from V and 1 base from J, the gap between germline ends came to 19 bases. Germline CDR1 is SNHLY and CDR2 is FYNNEI. The CDR3 runs 19 residues. The DNA for the CDR3 is TGTGCCAGCAGTGAAGATCGACTAGTGTTGTCCGGGAACACCGGGGAGCTGTTTTTT. Protein: CASSEDRLVLSGNTGELFF.

The rearrangement links TRBV7-2 to TRBJ1-2; possibly TRBD1 for D (5 bases). Trimming pared 5 bases from V and 0 bases from J, leaving 13 bases between. Germline V gene lookup returns CDR1 SGHTA and CDR2 FQGNSA. This CDR3 has 15 amino acids. CDR3 DNA: TGTGCCAGCAGCCCCCAAGGGACTTCTAACTATGGCTACACCTTC. Protein: CASSPQGTSNYGYTF.

V and J are TRBV4-1 and TRBJ1-6; a possible D gene is TRBD1 (5 bases). The CDR3 spans 17 residues. V lost 0 bases and J lost 4, with 13 bases in between. CDR1 is MGHRA and CDR2 is YSYEKL in the germline V gene. In DNA form, the CDR3 reads TGCGCCAGCAGCCAAGAATTTAGGACACGGTATAATTCACCCCTCCACTTT. It encodes CASSQEFRTRYNSPLHF.

This chain links TRBV5-1 with TRBJ2-1; D unclear. Trimming removed 0 bases at V and 2 bases at J, with 15 bases between. Germline lookup yields CDR1 SGHRS and CDR2 YFSETQ. The CDR3 length is 17 residues. CDR3 nucleotide sequence: TGCGCCAGCAGCTTGGAAAAAATCTCACCGGCCTACAATGAGCAGTTCTTC. Translation: CASSLEKISPAYNEQFF.

There are a few counts of this clone. At the DNA level, this CDR3 is encoded by other sequences in the same sample as well. This sequence joins TRBV5-6 and TRBJ1-1; D is unclear. This CDR3 is built from 13 residues. V dropped 4 bases and J dropped 2 bases, with 9 bases sitting between them. Germline V gives CDR1 SGHDT, CDR2 YYEEEE. The CDR3 spells CASSLRVNTEAFF. CDR3 DNA: TGTGCCAGCAGCCTACGGGTTAACACTGAAGCTTTCTTT. The whole variable domain, remainder taken from reference TRBV5-6 and TRBJ1-1, is DAGVTQSPTHLIKTRGQQVTLRCSPKSGHDTVSWYQQALGQGPQFIFQYYEEEERQRGNFPDRFSGHQFPNYSSELNVNALLLGDSALYLCASSLRVNTEAFFGQGTRLTVV.

This chain links TRBV19 with TRBJ2-3; 9 bases align to TRBD2. The CDR3 length is 15 residues. Trimming removed 6 bases from V and 1 base from J; junction bases left unmatched: 5. Germline CDR1 and CDR2: LNHDA and SQIVND (reference sequence). CDR3 sequence (DNA): TGTGCCAGTAGCGGCGGGGGGGCCGGCACAGATACGCAGTATTTT. Translated, it gives CASSGGGAGTDTQYF. The full variable domain, with the rest looked up from reference TRBV19 and TRBJ2-3, is DGGITQSPKYLFRKEGQNVTLSCEQNLNHDAMYWYRQDPGQGLRLIYYSQIVNDFQKGDIAEGYSVSREKKESFPLTVTSAQKNPTAFYLCASSGGGAGTDTQYFGPGTRLTVL.

The chain couples TRBV27 to TRBJ2-1; D possibly corresponds to TRBD2 (5 bases). This CDR3 has 12 residues. Deletions cut 2 bases from V and 12 bases from J, with 11 bases between. Germline V gives CDR1 MNHEY, CDR2 SMNVEV (reference sequence). The CDR3 is CASSLIGVGQFF. CDR3 nucleotide sequence: TGTGCCAGCAGTTTAATCGGGGTTGGGCAGTTCTTC.

V usage is TRBV6-4 and J usage is TRBJ2-3; TRBD2 matches at 8 bases. In germline, CDR1 is MRHNA, CDR2 SNTAGT. The CDR3 runs to 15 residues. V shed 2 bases, J shed 5 bases, and the junction held 6 bases outside the gene matches. CDR3 loop: CASSDGAGGIDTQYF. CDR3 coding DNA: TGTGCCAGCAGTGACGGCGCGGGAGGTATAGATACGCAGTATTTT.

The gene calls are TRBV7-9 and TRBJ2-7, with D possibly being TRBD1 (6 bases). Per germline, CDR1 SEHNR and CDR2 FQNEAQ (reference sequence). The germline V and J ends were trimmed by 1 base and 3 bases, with 19 bases remaining between them. This CDR3 region has 17 residues. The CDR3 DNA sequence: TGTGCCAGCAGCTTAGGAACAGGGAGAACCGTCGTCTACGAGCAGTACTTC. It specifies CASSLGTGRTVVYEQYF.

The V gene is TRBV5-6, the J gene TRBJ2-5; D is uncertain. V dropped 0 bases and J dropped 4 bases, with 4 bases sitting between them. Germline CDR1 reads SGHDT; CDR2 reads YYEEEE. The CDR3 sequence is 12 residues long. CDR3 residues: CASSLALETQYF. CDR3 coding DNA: TGTGCCAGCAGCTTGGCCCTAGAGACCCAGTACTTC.

This chain uses TRBV5-6 with TRBJ1-1, with TRBD1 as a possible D gene (5 bases). From germline, CDR1 is SGHDT and CDR2 YYEEEE. The V gene lost 0 bases and the J gene lost 8 bases, with 11 bases spanning the gap. CDR3 size: 13 residues. The CDR3 reads CASSLGIDREAFF. Here the CDR3 DNA reads TGTGCCAGCAGCTTGGGAATCGACAGAGAAGCTTTCTTT.